The 24 T cell receptor beta chains below all came from one sample that was sequenced in a study of control samples from healthy donors and cancer patients. Sequenced by immunoSEQ multiplex PCR; TCRdb stores in-frame clones only, minus some. The repertoire includes 250,000 to 300,000 clones, about 80% of them detected once, and 13% sits in the top ten. Sequenced: PBMCs. All receptors derive from a woman aged 60-75 years with lung cancer.

V gene TRBV7-9 combines with J gene TRBJ2-2; D assignment may be TRBD1 or TRBD2 (5 bases each). Germline-derived CDR1 and CDR2 are SEHNR and FQNEAQ (reference sequence). V gave up 3 bases and J gave up 2 bases, with 7 bases separating them. The CDR3 sequence is 14 residues long. In DNA, the CDR3 is TGTGCCAGCAGCTTGGGACGTAACACCGGGGAGCTGTTTTTT. Translation: CASSLGRNTGELFF. Using reference TRBV7-9 and TRBJ2-2 for the parts outside the CDR3, the full variable domain is DTGVSQNPRHKITKRGQNVTFRCDPISEHNRLYWYRQTLGQGPEFLTYFQNEAQLEKSRLLSDRFSAERPKGSFSTLEIQRTEQGDSAMYLCASSLGRNTGELFFGEGSRLTVL.

The chain has TRBV6-2 or TRBV6-3 and TRBJ1-3; the D gene is possibly TRBD1 (6 bases). The germline V gene encodes CDR1 MNHEY and CDR2 SVGEGT. The V end lost 4 bases, the J end lost 3 bases, and 13 bases lay between the germline ends. The CDR3 runs 15 residues. The CDR3 protein is CASSLERGIGNTIYF. As DNA, the CDR3 is TGTGCCAGCAGTTTGGAGAGGGGGATTGGAAACACCATATATTTT.

V usage is TRBV7-2 and J usage is TRBJ1-4; D is perhaps TRBD1 (6 bases). CDR1 SGHTA and CDR2 FQGNSA come from the germline V gene. This CDR3 comprises 13 residues. Deletions cut 5 bases from V and 2 bases from J, with 6 bases between. The CDR3 nucleotides read TGTGCCAGCAGCAGGGGGACTAATGAAAAACTGTTTTTT. This encodes CASSRGTNEKLFF.

The chain employs TRBV5-1 and TRBJ1-5; tentatively, D is TRBD1 (6 bases). The length of the CDR3 is 13 residues. Between the trimmed V and J ends, which lost 2 bases and 7 bases, there was a span of 10 bases. The germline V gene has CDR1 SGHRS and CDR2 YFSETQ. This chain's CDR3 is CASSFSGAQPQHF. In DNA form, the CDR3 reads TGCGCCAGCAGCTTTTCAGGGGCGCAGCCCCAGCATTTT.

The V gene is TRBV21-1, the J gene TRBJ2-7. TRBV21-1 is a pseudogene. This CDR3 region has 13 residues. CDR3 sequence reads: CADRSVGGFEQYF. As DNA, the CDR3 is TGTGCCGACAGGTCGGTAGGGGGGTTCGAGCAGTACTTC.

This CDR3 is CASSLTGSEPQHF. The CDR3, as DNA: TGCGCCAGCAGCTTGACAGGGTCTGAGCCCCAGCATTTT. This rearrangement joins TRBV5-1 to TRBJ1-5, with a possible D match to TRBD1 (6 bases). The CDR3 consists of 13 residues. V lost 1 base and J 8 bases, leaving 10 bases between the germline ends. Germline CDR1 and CDR2: SGHRS and YFSETQ. The whole variable domain, filled in from reference TRBV5-1 and TRBJ1-5, reads KAGVTQTPRYLIKTRGQQVTLSCSPISGHRSVSWYQQTPGQGLQFLFEYFSETQRNKGNFPGRFSGRQFSNSRSEMNVSTLELGDSALYLCASSLTGSEPQHFGDGTRLSIL.

J is TRBJ2-6 and V is TRBV4-2, with D maybe TRBD2 (7 bases). Germline values: CDR1 LGHNA, CDR2 YNFKEQ. V gave up 6 bases and J gave up 0 bases, with 12 bases separating them. This CDR3 is 16 amino acids long. This chain's CDR3 is CASRRGGGSGANVLTF. DNA of the CDR3: TGTGCCAGCAGGCGGGGAGGGGGCTCTGGGGCCAACGTCCTGACTTTC.

This chain links TRBV2 with TRBJ2-1; the match to TRBD2 covers 11 bases. The CDR3 is 15 amino acids. J gave up 5 bases and V 6 bases, and 6 bases lay outside the gene matches. The germline V gene has CDR1 SNHLY and CDR2 FYNNEI. In DNA form, the CDR3 reads TGTGCCAGCAGGGATCTAGCGGGAGGTCACAATGAGCAGTTCTTC. Translated, it gives CASRDLAGGHNEQFF.

This chain connects TRBV6-5 to TRBJ2-2; no definite D call. With 6 bases removed from V and 5 bases from J, the gap between germline ends came to 13 bases. Per germline, CDR1 MNHEY and CDR2 SVGAGI. The CDR3 contains 14 residues. The CDR3 DNA is TGTGCCAGCAGATGGGCCCAACCTACCGGGGAGCTGTTTTTT. This encodes CASRWAQPTGELFF.

The chain is built from TRBV6-1 and TRBJ2-3; no clear D gene. The germline V and J ends were trimmed by 5 bases and 6 bases, with 6 bases remaining between them. This CDR3 spans 11 amino acids. From germline, CDR1 is MNHNS and CDR2 SASEGT. The CDR3 loop reads CASSSKDTQYF. The CDR3 DNA reads TGTGCCAGCAGTTCGAAGGATACGCAGTATTTT.

The genes are TRBV5-5 and TRBJ1-2, with D unresolved. The V end was cut by 0 bases, the J end by 13 bases, with 16 bases between. This CDR3 spans 13 amino acids. Germline V gene data show CDR1 as SGHKS and CDR2 as YYEKEE (reference sequence). CDR3 in amino acids: CASSLEWTGLCTF. The CDR3 coding sequence is TGTGCCAGCAGCTTGGAGTGGACTGGTCTTTGCACCTTC.

This clone came up many times. V gene TRBV6-5 combines with J gene TRBJ2-1, with D perhaps TRBD2 (5 bases). From germline, CDR1 is MNHEY and CDR2 SVGAGI. V gave up 5 bases and J gave up 9 bases, with 11 bases separating them. CDR3 length equals 12 residues. This CDR3 reads CASSPLGVEQFF. The CDR3 nucleotides are TGTGCCAGCAGTCCGCTCGGGGTTGAGCAGTTCTTC.

The V call is TRBV6-5, the J call TRBJ2-5; D call uncertain. Per germline, CDR1 MNHEY and CDR2 SVGAGI. The length of the CDR3 is 15 residues. Trimming removed 6 bases from V and 5 bases from J, with 19 bases in between. The CDR3 here is CASSPVWTVGETQYF. CDR3 nucleotides: TGTGCCAGCAGCCCGGTCTGGACCGTTGGGGAGACCCAGTACTTC.

The chain is built from TRBV6-5 and TRBJ1-3, with D unresolved. Between the trimmed V and J ends, which lost 7 bases and 4 bases, there was a span of 11 bases. The V gene's germline CDR1 is MNHEY and CDR2 SVGAGI. The CDR3 covers 13 residues. The CDR3 DNA follows: TGTGCCAGCATTGTCTCAGCAGGAAACACCATATATTTT. It is translated as CASIVSAGNTIYF.

V and J are TRBV7-3 and TRBJ2-3, with D possibly matching TRBD2 (5 bases). V lost 5 bases and J lost 3, with 15 bases in between. The CDR3 totals 15 residues. Germline V CDR1 and CDR2: SGHTA, FQGTGA. CDR3 protein: CASSQNEGSTDTQYF. CDR3 nucleotide sequence: TGTGCCAGCAGCCAGAATGAGGGATCGACAGATACGCAGTATTTT.

The CDR3 loop reads CASSITRGGHQPQHF. CDR3 coding DNA: TGTGCCAGCAGTATAACCCGCGGGGGACATCAGCCCCAGCATTTT. The rearrangement uses TRBV6-5 and TRBJ1-5, with D possibly TRBD1 on 5 matching bases. Germline-derived CDR1 and CDR2 are MNHEY and SVGAGI. The V end was cut by 5 bases, the J end by 5 bases, with 16 bases between. The CDR3 is 15 residues long.

The chain carries TRBV20-1 and TRBJ1-5, with D possibly being TRBD1 (6 bases). The V gene's germline CDR1 is DFQATT and CDR2 SNEGSKA (reference sequence). V gave up 3 bases and J gave up 0 bases, with 9 bases separating them. This CDR3 has 14 residues. The DNA of the CDR3 is TGCAGTGCTAGTTCAGGGGCTAGCAATCAGCCCCAGCATTTT. Translation gives CSASSGASNQPQHF.

A few counts support this clone. V usage is TRBV29-1 and J usage is TRBJ1-1; possibly TRBD1 for D (5 bases). CDR3 length: 12 residues. Germline values: CDR1 SQVTM, CDR2 ANQGSEA. The V end lost 4 bases, the J end lost 5 bases, and 11 bases lay between the germline ends. CDR3 loop: CSVGDSRTEAFF. The CDR3 DNA reads TGCAGCGTTGGAGACAGTCGGACTGAAGCTTTCTTT. Combining the CDR3 with reference TRBV29-1 and TRBJ1-1 gives the whole variable domain SAVISQKPSRDICQRGTSLTIQCQVDSQVTMMFWYRQQPGQSLTLIATANQGSEATYESGFVIDKFPISRPNLTFSTLTVSNMSPEDSSIYLCSVGDSRTEAFFGQGTRLTVV.

This rearrangement joins TRBV29-1 to TRBJ1-1; D not certain. Trimming took 5 bases from V and 4 from J, leaving 11 bases between them. The CDR3 loop spans 12 amino acids. Germline CDR1 and CDR2: SQVTM and ANQGSEA. In nucleotides, the CDR3 is TGCAGCGTTCAACCGACGCTCACTGAAGCTTTCTTT. It yields the protein CSVQPTLTEAFF.

This clone was found a few times. The chain has TRBV11-2 and TRBJ1-1; D gene ambiguous. The length of the CDR3 is 16 residues. Germline V gene data show CDR1 as SGHAT and CDR2 as FQNNGV. The germline V and J ends were trimmed by 5 bases and 4 bases, with 20 bases remaining between them. Here the CDR3 DNA reads TGTGCCAGCAGCCTAATTACGGGGAAGGGTAGCACTGAAGCTTTCTTT. Protein sequence: CASSLITGKGSTEAFF.

This clone was detected only a few times. The chain is built from TRBV4-2 and TRBJ2-1; D uncertain. Germline V gene lookup returns CDR1 LGHNA and CDR2 YNFKEQ. The CDR3 has 16 residues. Trimming left V 2 bases short and J 0 bases short, with 11 bases between. The CDR3 DNA sequence: TGTGCCAGCAGCCAACACTCCCAAAGCTCCTACAATGAGCAGTTCTTC. It codes for CASSQHSQSSYNEQFF.

J is TRBJ2-6 and V is TRBV9; unclear D gene. Germline-derived CDR1 and CDR2 are SGDLS and YYNGEE. CDR3 length: 14 residues. V dropped 0 bases and J dropped 2 bases, with 3 bases sitting between them. Here the CDR3 DNA reads TGTGCCAGCAGCGTAGGGGCTGGGGCCAACGTCCTGACTTTC. This encodes CASSVGAGANVLTF. The whole variable domain, remainder taken from reference TRBV9 and TRBJ2-6, is DSGVTQTPKHLITATGQRVTLRCSPRSGDLSVYWYQQSLDQGLQFLIQYYNGEERAKGNILERFSAQQFPDLHSELNLSSLELGDSALYFCASSVGAGANVLTFGAGSRLTVL.

The rearrangement joins TRBV10-2 to TRBJ1-1; unclear D gene. CDR1 is WSHSY and CDR2 is SAAADI in the germline V gene. V lost 5 bases and J 6 bases, leaving 13 bases between the germline ends. The CDR3 runs 13 residues. DNA for the CDR3: TGCGCCAGCAGTCGGACGCGTGTCGCTGAAGCTTTCTTT. Its protein is CASSRTRVAEAFF.

CDR3 loop: CASSQTGQGDYGYTF. In DNA form, the CDR3 reads TGTGCCAGCAGCCAGACGGGGCAGGGGGATTATGGCTACACCTTC. This rearrangement joins TRBV4-2 to TRBJ1-2; 7 bases agree with TRBD1. The J segment lost 5 bases and the V segment lost 3 bases, leaving 9 bases of the junction unmatched. CDR1 is LGHNA and CDR2 is YNFKEQ in the germline V gene. This CDR3 is 15 amino acids long.